This TCR beta chain was documented in a study of shared clonotypes between healthy human individuals. Study in general: Two women and a few men aged 18 to 49 served as donors. General observations from the study: Generation probability values for non-shared clonotypes were lower than those for clonotypes shared by all four donors.

Clones were read by immunoSEQ multiplex PCR, and TCRdb kept only the in-frame ones, dropping some. The sample lists 700,000 or so clones; around 72% were seen once. This CDR3 region has 13 residues. V was clipped by 2 bases and J by 8 bases; unmatched bases: 3. Germline lookup yields CDR1 SGHRS and CDR2 YFSETQ. CD4+ cells were split into CD45RA+ naive and CD45RA-negative memory subsets. A word on this clone: Its specificity is not known.

Sequenced sample: memory CD4+ T cells sorted from blood. Indicated subset: CD45RA-negative fraction. This sequence originates from a woman between 25 and 40 years old in good health. The V gene is TRBV5-1, the J gene TRBJ1-4; 7 bases match TRBD1. The CDR3 DNA is TGCGCCAGCAGCTTCCAGGGGGGCGAAAAACTGTTTTTT. Translating gives CASSFQGGEKLFF.